Following are 30 T cell receptor beta chains from one sample sequenced in a study of blood T cells in healthy people across ages. Primed by a sample-barcoded 5' primer and a J-beta primer mix, a second PCR proceeded for about 6 to 12 cycles. Each CDR3 protein gets one entry after TCRdb re-called the 5' RACE reads with MiXCR. Of 1.5 million to 2 million distinct CDR3 sequences listed, roughly 27% are singletons. Sequences were obtained from blood. The receptors shown here come from a woman between 25 and 40 years old in good health.

The chain recombines TRBV14 with TRBJ2-1; 12 positions agree with TRBD2. This CDR3 is 14 amino acids long. Germline CDR1 SGHDN, CDR2 FVKESK. V trimming: 8 bases; J trimming: 9 bases; junction bases outside the gene matches: 8. DNA for the CDR3: TGTGCCAGCGGCAGGACTAGCGGGGTTAGTGAGCAGTTCTTC. Its protein product is CASGRTSGVSEQFF.

This clonotype was counted a few times. The CDR3 nucleotides read TGCAGTGCTAGAGATCCGGGCGGGGGGGAGCAGTTCTTC. Translating it yields CSARDPGGGEQFF. The V call is TRBV20-1, the J call TRBJ2-1, with TRBD2 identical over 8 bases. Germline CDR1 DFQATT, CDR2 SNEGSKA (reference sequence). There are 13 residues in the CDR3. V dropped 0 bases and J dropped 10; count of bases not matched to a gene: 5.

This clonotype was picked up a small number of times. The chain has TRBV7-9 and TRBJ1-1, with no clear D. With 7 bases removed from V and 2 bases from J, the gap between germline ends came to 20 bases. The CDR3 totals 16 residues. Germline lookup yields CDR1 SEHNR and CDR2 FQNEAQ (reference sequence). The CDR3 sequence is CASTEVAARRNTEAFF. In nucleotides, the CDR3 is TGTGCCAGCACCGAGGTGGCGGCGAGAAGAAACACTGAAGCTTTCTTT.

The chain couples TRBV28 to TRBJ1-1; D remains ambiguous. With 8 bases removed from V and 2 bases from J, the gap between germline ends came to 12 bases. Germline assignment: CDR1 MDHEN and CDR2 SYDVKM. The length of the CDR3 is 13 residues. The CDR3 bases are TGTGCCAGCTACAGTGGACCTAACACTGAAGCTTTCTTT. It is translated as CASYSGPNTEAFF.

V is TRBV7-8 and J is TRBJ1-1; a weak D match, TRBD1 (5 bases). CDR3 length equals 14 residues. The ends were cut back, 3 bases at V and 3 bases at J, with 11 bases in the middle. In germline, CDR1 is SGHVS, CDR2 FQNEAQ. The CDR3 sequence is CASSFVWDHTEAFF. The CDR3 nucleotides are TGTGCCAGCAGCTTTGTTTGGGACCACACTGAAGCTTTCTTT.

The V and J genes are TRBV20-1 and TRBJ2-1, with TRBD2 identical over 11 bases. The tail of the sequence fits TRBJ2-7 better, so the J call may be wrong. The CDR3 length is 14 residues. CDR1 DFQATT and CDR2 SNEGSKA come from the germline V gene (reference sequence). CDR3 residues: CSAATSGSFNEQYF. The DNA for the CDR3 is TGCAGTGCTGCCACTAGCGGGAGCTTCAATGAGCAGTACTTC.

CDR3 in amino acids: CASRTGFNYGYTF. DNA for the CDR3: TGCGCCAGCAGGACAGGGTTTAACTATGGCTACACCTTC. The chain has TRBV5-1 and TRBJ1-2; TRBD1 matches 7 bases. The CDR3 spans 13 residues. Unmatched junction bases numbered 2, after V lost 5 bases and J lost 1 base. Germline lookup yields CDR1 SGHRS and CDR2 YFSETQ.

This clonotype was observed many times. J is TRBJ2-7 and V is TRBV29-1; TRBD1 aligns across 8 bases. With 4 bases clipped from V and 4 bases from J, the junction kept 15 bases outside the gene matches. The CDR3 has 16 residues. The germline CDR1 and CDR2 sequences are SQVTM and ANQGSEA. This CDR3 reads CSVAPEDRASIYEQYF. CDR3 DNA sequence: TGCAGCGTTGCCCCCGAGGACAGGGCTTCCATTTACGAGCAGTACTTC.

This clonotype was observed a handful of times. V gene TRBV29-1 combines with J gene TRBJ1-2, with D unresolved. Germline CDR1 reads SQVTM; CDR2 reads ANQGSEA. The CDR3 totals 12 residues. V dropped 2 bases and J dropped 3 bases, with 7 bases sitting between them. CDR3 amino acids: CSVESRHYGYTF. DNA of the CDR3: TGCAGCGTTGAATCTCGCCACTATGGCTACACCTTC.

This clonotype was observed many times. The chain recombines TRBV5-1 with TRBJ2-7, with 7 bases identical to TRBD2. CDR1 SGHRS and CDR2 YFSETQ come from the germline V gene. The J segment lost 3 bases and the V segment lost 1 base, leaving 7 bases of the junction unmatched. This CDR3 has 15 residues. The CDR3 DNA reads as TGCGCCAGCAGCTTGTCGGCCCAGCGGGGCTACGAGCAGTACTTC. Its translation: CASSLSAQRGYEQYF.

The chain recombines TRBV6-6 with TRBJ2-1, with TRBD2 identical over 10 bases. Losses at the gene ends were 6 bases for V and 7 bases for J; bases not matched to a gene: 9. The CDR3 extends over 15 amino acids. Germline CDR1 and CDR2: MNHNY and SVGAGI (reference sequence). In DNA form, the CDR3 reads TGTGCCAGCAGGGCGACTAGCGGGCGCGTAAATGAGCAGTTCTTC. It translates to CASRATSGRVNEQFF.

The genes are TRBV7-3 and TRBJ2-3; possible D gene TRBD2, 5 bases. The CDR3 contains 14 residues. V gave up 5 bases and J gave up 0 bases, with 9 bases separating them. Germline V gene sequence: CDR1 SGHTA, CDR2 FQGTGA. The CDR3 protein is CASSRVASTDTQYF. CDR3 sequence (DNA): TGTGCCAGCAGCCGCGTAGCGAGCACAGATACGCAGTATTTT.

V gene TRBV20-1 combines with J gene TRBJ1-1; D is possibly TRBD1 (5 bases). The CDR3 is 13 residues long. V was clipped by 0 bases and J by 4 bases, with 9 bases between them. Germline values: CDR1 DFQATT, CDR2 SNEGSKA (reference sequence). Here the CDR3 reads CSARDNRPTEAFF. The CDR3, as DNA: TGCAGTGCTAGAGACAACAGGCCCACTGAAGCTTTCTTT.

The chain combines TRBV12-5 with TRBJ2-4; TRBD1 matches at 10 bases. The J call may be in error: the DNA end matches TRBJ2-7 better. Germline V gives CDR1 LGHNT, CDR2 FRNRAP. The CDR3 consists of 16 residues. The DNA for the CDR3 is TGTGCTAGTGGTTCCAGGACCGGACAGGGGGGCTACGAGCAGTACTTC. This gives the protein CASGSRTGQGGYEQYF.

V is TRBV20-1 and J is TRBJ2-3; 13 positions agree with TRBD2. The CDR3 sequence is 16 residues long. Germline V lookup: CDR1 DFQATT, CDR2 SNEGSKA (reference sequence). With V trimmed by 5 bases and J by 0 bases, 5 bases remained unmatched. The chain's CDR3 is CSAFRTSGSSTDTQYF. CDR3 DNA sequence: TGCAGTGCTTTTAGGACTAGCGGGAGCAGCACAGATACGCAGTATTTT.

CDR3 bases: TGTGCCAGCAGTTTTGGAGCCGGGAAACCCTATGGCTACACCTTC. Its translation: CASSFGAGKPYGYTF. This chain links TRBV12-3 or TRBV12-4 with TRBJ1-2; no firm D call. The CDR3 totals 15 residues. Trimming pared 3 bases from V and 4 bases from J, leaving 15 bases between.

This clonotype occurred a few times. The rearrangement links TRBV20-1 to TRBJ2-3; 8 nucleotides align to TRBD2. In germline, CDR1 is DFQATT, CDR2 SNEGSKA (reference sequence). The V gene end was trimmed by 6 bases and the J gene end by 0 bases; junction bases not matched to a gene: 14. The CDR3 contains 17 residues. The CDR3 reads CSAETSGGFTSTDTQYF. CDR3 nucleotides: TGCAGTGCCGAAACTAGCGGAGGCTTCACTAGCACAGATACGCAGTATTTT.

This clonotype was observed many times. V usage is TRBV27 and J usage is TRBJ2-3; D may be TRBD2 (6 bases). CDR3 size: 11 residues. CDR1 and CDR2 (germline): MNHEY, SMNVEV (reference sequence). V was clipped by 6 bases and J by 8 bases, with 9 bases between them. CDR3 coding DNA: TGTGCCAGCAGAATGGGGGGTACGCAGTATTTT. This codes for CASRMGGTQYF.

There are many counts of this clonotype. The J gene is TRBJ2-7, the V gene TRBV12-3 or TRBV12-4; TRBD2 might be the D (6 bases). Trimming stripped 7 bases from V and 5 bases from J, with 18 bases between. The CDR3 contains 14 residues. The CDR3 region is CASNPSGVRNEQYF. The DNA for the CDR3 is TGTGCCAGCAACCCCTCGGGGGTACGGAACGAGCAGTACTTC.

The chain couples TRBV2 to TRBJ1-5; 7 positions agree with TRBD1. Germline lookup yields CDR1 SNHLY and CDR2 FYNNEI. This CDR3 has 13 residues. Trimming removed 3 bases from V and 6 bases from J; junction bases left unmatched: 2. In nucleotides, the CDR3 is TGTGCCAGCAGTGAGCAGGGGGGTCAGCCCCAGCATTTT. Protein product: CASSEQGGQPQHF.

The chain has TRBV12-3 or TRBV12-4 and TRBJ2-2; 8 positions agree with TRBD1. This CDR3 has 14 amino acids. Trimming at V came to 7 bases and at J to 5 bases, leaving 6 bases not matched to a gene. CDR3 region: CASTGQGRTGELFF. DNA of the CDR3: TGTGCCAGCACTGGACAGGGCAGAACCGGGGAGCTGTTTTTT.

J is TRBJ2-1 and V is TRBV10-3, with D possibly being TRBD2 (7 bases). V was pared by 4 bases and J by 5 bases, with 15 bases between. There are 15 residues in the CDR3. The germline gives CDR1 ENHRY, CDR2 SYGVKD. Here the CDR3 reads CAISVGAGTNNEQFF. The CDR3 region has the DNA TGTGCCATCAGTGTCGGAGCGGGGACAAACAATGAGCAGTTCTTC.

V is TRBV20-1 and J is TRBJ2-1, with 7 bases that match TRBD2. This CDR3 is 15 amino acids long. The germline gives CDR1 DFQATT, CDR2 SNEGSKA (reference sequence). Unmatched junction bases numbered 15, after V lost 5 bases and J lost 8 bases. The CDR3 DNA is TGCAGTGCTCAGCCCGGGACTACCCCTTCCTATGAGCAGTTCTTC. Translation: CSAQPGTTPSYEQFF.

This sequence joins TRBV7-3 and TRBJ2-3; D not resolved. CDR1 and CDR2 (germline): SGHTA, FQGTGA. The CDR3 length is 13 residues. Trimming cost V 5 bases and J 2 bases, with 8 bases left between them. CDR3 DNA sequence: TGTGCCAGCAGCAGACGGGTCACAGATACGCAGTATTTT. Amino acid sequence: CASSRRVTDTQYF.

The table lists this clonotype with a few counts. The rearrangement joins TRBV6-1 to TRBJ2-6; no reliable D call. V was shortened by 2 bases and J by 5 bases, with 16 bases between the two germline ends. Germline V gene lookup returns CDR1 MNHNS and CDR2 SASEGT. This CDR3 is 17 amino acids long. DNA of the CDR3: TGTGCCAGCAGTGAATACTATGTGGGGAATAGGGCCAACGTCCTGACTTTC. It specifies CASSEYYVGNRANVLTF.

This clonotype was picked up a small number of times. This chain connects TRBV12-3 or TRBV12-4 to TRBJ2-1; no clear D. This CDR3 is 11 amino acids long. V was pared by 5 bases and J by 8 bases, with 7 bases between. Here the CDR3 DNA reads TGTGCCAGCAGTGGGGTGGATGAGCAGTTCTTC. Translating it yields CASSGVDEQFF.

This clonotype was seen only a few times. The chain combines TRBV20-1 with TRBJ2-3; D may be TRBD2 (5 bases). The CDR3 runs to 14 residues. The V end was cut by 6 bases, the J end by 5 bases, with 18 bases between. CDR1 is DFQATT, CDR2 SNEGSKA, per germline (reference sequence). The chain's CDR3 is CSATGLVGVDTQYF. For the CDR3, the DNA is TGCAGTGCCACCGGCCTCGTCGGGGTAGATACGCAGTATTTT.

The CDR3 spells CASSAGAGQFF. The CDR3 DNA sequence: TGTGCCAGCAGCGCGGGGGCGGGGCAGTTCTTC. This chain links TRBV27 with TRBJ2-1; a weak D match, TRBD2 (7 bases). CDR1 MNHEY and CDR2 SMNVEV come from the germline V gene (reference sequence). The CDR3 is 11 amino acids. The V gene lost 6 bases and the J gene lost 12 bases, with 12 bases spanning the gap.

In this sample, this clonotype turned up once. This chain joins TRBV7-2 and TRBJ2-1; 9 nucleotides agree with TRBD2. Germline loops: CDR1 SGHTA, CDR2 FQGNSA. V was pared by 4 bases and J by 6 bases, with 10 bases of the junction left unmatched. The CDR3 has 16 residues. The CDR3 nucleotides read TGTGCCAGCAGCTATAACACTTTAGCGGGAGTCAATGAGCAGTTCTTC. Translated, it gives CASSYNTLAGVNEQFF. The full variable domain, rest sourced from reference TRBV7-2 and TRBJ2-1, is GAGVSQSPSNKVTEKGKDVELRCDPISGHTALYWYRQSLGQGLEFLIYFQGNSAPDKSGLPSDRFSAERTGGSVSTLTIQRTQQEDSAVYLCASSYNTLAGVNEQFFGPGTRLTVL.

This clonotype was detected ten times or more. The chain carries TRBV29-1 and TRBJ2-7; 8 nucleotides line up with TRBD1. With 6 bases clipped from V and 5 bases from J, the junction kept 9 bases outside the gene matches. The CDR3 has 13 amino acids. From germline, CDR1 is SQVTM and CDR2 ANQGSEA. CDR3 in amino acids: CSVSGQGIDEQYF. CDR3 in DNA: TGCAGCGTCTCTGGACAGGGTATCGACGAGCAGTACTTC.